The 26 T cell receptor beta chains in this list originate from one sample, sequenced in a study of T cell responses to AZD1222 COVID-19 vaccine. Clones were read by immunoSEQ multiplex PCR, and TCRdb kept only the in-frame ones, dropping some. The sample has approximately 120,000 clones; 75% to 90% are singletons. The material was peripheral blood, obtained on day 0 of AZD1222 vaccination. The receptors were gathered from an adult in good health.

V gene TRBV2 combines with J gene TRBJ2-5; TRBD1 matches 7 bases. V lost 8 bases, J lost 5 bases, and 17 bases stayed unmatched. CDR1 SNHLY and CDR2 FYNNEI come from the germline V gene. CDR3 length equals 16 residues. The CDR3 loop is CASHDRAVDSRETQYF. DNA of the CDR3: TGTGCCAGCCACGACAGGGCGGTTGATTCCCGGGAGACCCAGTACTTC.

The CDR3 region is CASSLRGMNSPLHF. CDR3 DNA: TGTGCCAGCAGTCTTAGGGGGATGAATTCACCCCTCCACTTT. The rearrangement joins TRBV6-6 to TRBJ1-6, with D possibly matching TRBD1 (6 bases). The germline gives CDR1 MNHNY, CDR2 SVGAGI (reference sequence). CDR3 length: 14 residues. The V end lost 5 bases, the J end lost 7 bases, and 12 bases lay between the germline ends.

This clone was found a few times. V gene TRBV28 combines with J gene TRBJ1-6; 8 bases align to TRBD1. This CDR3 has 15 residues. Trimming removed 7 bases from V and 1 base from J; junction bases left unmatched: 3. The germline CDR1 and CDR2 sequences are MDHEN and SYDVKM. The CDR3 is CASKTGESYNSPLHF. Written as DNA, the CDR3 is TGTGCCAGCAAGACAGGGGAATCCTATAATTCACCCCTCCACTTT.

The V and J genes are TRBV11-3 and TRBJ2-1; 16 positions match TRBD2. Germline V gene data show CDR1 as SGHNT and CDR2 as YENEEA. This CDR3 contains 15 residues. J was trimmed by 13 bases and V by 4 bases; bases with no gene match: 7. For the CDR3, the DNA is TGTGCCAGCAGCTGGGGACTAGCGGGAGGGCCAGAACAGTTCTTC. This sequence encodes CASSWGLAGGPEQFF.

The V and J genes are TRBV10-3 and TRBJ2-7, with 7 bases aligning to TRBD1. The CDR3 has 15 amino acids. The V gene's germline CDR1 is ENHRY and CDR2 SYGVKD. With V trimmed by 3 bases and J by 3 bases, 8 bases remained unmatched. In nucleotides, the CDR3 is TGTGCCATCAGTGATCAGGGGGACAGCCACTACGAGCAGTACTTC. Protein sequence: CAISDQGDSHYEQYF.

The V and J genes are TRBV7-7 and TRBJ2-1; D is undetermined. Trimming pared 5 bases from V and 7 bases from J, leaving 9 bases between. The CDR3 totals 12 residues. Germline CDR1 SSHAT, CDR2 FNYEAQ (reference sequence). CDR3 protein: CASSPDSNEQFF. The CDR3 DNA is TGTGCCAGCAGCCCCGATTCAAATGAGCAGTTCTTC.

The CDR3 sequence: CASSQDRGSPLYNEQFF. CDR3 in DNA: TGCGCCAGCAGCCAAGATCGCGGCAGCCCGCTCTACAATGAGCAGTTCTTC. The chain uses TRBV4-1 and TRBJ2-1; D ambiguous. Germline lookup yields CDR1 MGHRA and CDR2 YSYEKL. V was pared by 0 bases and J by 3 bases, with 15 bases between. The CDR3 sequence is 17 residues long.

Here the CDR3 reads CASSLAGSDTQYF. For the CDR3, the DNA is TGCGCCAGCAGCTTGGCAGGGTCAGATACGCAGTATTTT. This sequence joins TRBV5-1 and TRBJ2-3, with D possibly TRBD1 on 5 matching bases. Germline V gene sequence: CDR1 SGHRS, CDR2 YFSETQ. This CDR3 region has 13 residues. The germline V and J ends were trimmed by 0 bases and 4 bases, with 6 bases remaining between them. Full variable domain (rest looked up from reference TRBV5-1 and TRBJ2-3): KAGVTQTPRYLIKTRGQQVTLSCSPISGHRSVSWYQQTPGQGLQFLFEYFSETQRNKGNFPGRFSGRQFSNSRSEMNVSTLELGDSALYLCASSLAGSDTQYFGPGTRLTVL.

The chain uses TRBV14 and TRBJ2-3; 7 bases align to TRBD1. This CDR3 spans 14 amino acids. The V segment lost 4 bases and the J segment 3 bases; nucleotides outside the gene matches: 4. CDR1 and CDR2 from the germline V gene are SGHDN and FVKESK. This chain's CDR3 is CASSLPGQTDTQYF. The CDR3 nucleotides are TGTGCCAGCAGCCTTCCGGGACAGACAGATACGCAGTATTTT.

This clone is a singleton in its sample. The V and J genes are TRBV11-2 and TRBJ2-3; D might be TRBD1 or TRBD2, each matching 5 bases. CDR1 and CDR2 from the germline V gene are SGHAT and FQNNGV. Between the trimmed V and J ends, which lost 4 bases and 3 bases, there was a span of 14 bases. The CDR3 covers 15 residues. The DNA of the CDR3 is TGTGCCAGCAGCTCGACAGAGGGCCTGACAGATACGCAGTATTTT. This codes for CASSSTEGLTDTQYF.

The rearrangement joins TRBV4-1 to TRBJ2-7, with D uncertain. The CDR3 consists of 12 residues. Trimming removed 3 bases from V and 5 bases from J, with 8 bases in between. Per the germline V gene, CDR1 is MGHRA and CDR2 is YSYEKL. The CDR3 sequence is CASSHGSDEQYF. DNA of the CDR3: TGCGCCAGCAGCCATGGATCAGACGAGCAGTACTTC.

This sequence joins TRBV7-2 and TRBJ1-4, with 8 bases that match TRBD1. This CDR3 contains 17 residues. V dropped 4 bases and J dropped 8; count of bases not matched to a gene: 15. Germline assignment: CDR1 SGHTA and CDR2 FQGNSA. CDR3 coding DNA: TGTGCCAGCAGCTCTGGACAGGGCCCCAGGGAAGGCGAAAAACTGTTTTTT. This sequence encodes CASSSGQGPREGEKLFF.

The J gene is TRBJ2-1, the V gene TRBV5-1, with 7 bases identical to TRBD2. V dropped 0 bases and J dropped 10; count of bases not matched to a gene: 16. The CDR3 length is 17 residues. CDR1 and CDR2 (germline): SGHRS, YFSETQ. CDR3 residues: CASSLALGGTGGIEQFF. In DNA, the CDR3 is TGCGCCAGCAGCTTGGCCCTTGGCGGGACGGGAGGTATAGAGCAGTTCTTC. The full variable domain, its missing parts supplied by reference TRBV5-1 and TRBJ2-1, is KAGVTQTPRYLIKTRGQQVTLSCSPISGHRSVSWYQQTPGQGLQFLFEYFSETQRNKGNFPGRFSGRQFSNSRSEMNVSTLELGDSALYLCASSLALGGTGGIEQFFGPGTRLTVL.

The J gene is TRBJ1-1, the V gene TRBV4-2; D not resolved. The CDR3 runs 15 residues. V shed 1 base and J shed 8 bases, with 17 bases lying between them. Germline CDR1 is LGHNA and CDR2 is YNFKEQ. CDR3 amino acids: CASSQVSLYKQEAFF. The CDR3 DNA sequence: TGTGCCAGCAGCCAAGTATCCCTATACAAGCAAGAAGCTTTCTTT.

V usage is TRBV29-1 and J usage is TRBJ1-3, with TRBD1 as a possible D gene (6 bases). The CDR3 extends over 14 amino acids. The germline V gene encodes CDR1 SQVTM and CDR2 ANQGSEA. Trimming pared 5 bases from V and 0 bases from J, leaving 11 bases between. The CDR3 here is CSVLLTGSGNTIYF. CDR3 in DNA: TGCAGCGTTCTTCTGACAGGCTCTGGAAACACCATATATTTT.

The chain combines TRBV7-8 with TRBJ2-2; 13 bases are shared with TRBD2. Germline CDR1 reads SGHVS; CDR2 reads FQNEAQ. V was pared by 6 bases and J by 6 bases, with 7 bases of the junction left unmatched. There are 16 residues in the CDR3. Here the CDR3 DNA reads TGTGCCAGCAGTTTTACTAGCGGGAGGGTACCCGGGGAGCTGTTTTTT. This codes for CASSFTSGRVPGELFF.

V usage is TRBV9 and J usage is TRBJ2-7; 10 bases map to TRBD2. The CDR3 loop spans 14 amino acids. The V segment lost 4 bases and the J segment 0 bases; nucleotides outside the gene matches: 1. Germline CDR1 and CDR2: SGDLS and YYNGEE. The CDR3 is CASSLAGASYEQYF. The CDR3 DNA is TGTGCCAGCAGCCTAGCGGGGGCCTCCTACGAGCAGTACTTC.

The chain couples TRBV5-6 to TRBJ1-1, with D perhaps matching TRBD1 (5 bases). The length of the CDR3 is 14 residues. With 0 bases removed from V and 5 bases from J, the gap between germline ends came to 11 bases. Germline V gene data show CDR1 as SGHDT and CDR2 as YYEEEE. CDR3 amino acids: CASSLGGTWTEAFF. The DNA for the CDR3 is TGTGCCAGCAGCTTGGGCGGGACCTGGACTGAAGCTTTCTTT.

The chain's CDR3 is CASRASGVTDTQYF. DNA of the CDR3: TGTGCCAGCAGGGCCAGCGGGGTGACAGATACGCAGTATTTT. The V call is TRBV2, the J call TRBJ2-3, with 7 bases identical to TRBD2. Per the germline V gene, CDR1 is SNHLY and CDR2 is FYNNEI. With 6 bases clipped from V and 3 bases from J, the junction kept 6 bases outside the gene matches. CDR3 length equals 14 residues.

This sequence joins TRBV11-2 and TRBJ2-2, with D perhaps matching TRBD2 (5 bases). V lost 7 bases and J 7 bases, leaving 16 bases between the germline ends. CDR1 and CDR2 (germline): SGHAT, FQNNGV. CDR3 length: 14 residues. The CDR3 loop reads CASTPPGWNGELFF. CDR3 coding DNA: TGTGCCAGCACCCCTCCGGGGTGGAACGGGGAGCTGTTTTTT.

The chain has TRBV15 and TRBJ1-2; D perhaps matches TRBD1 (6 bases). The CDR3 has 12 amino acids. V lost 4 bases to trimming and J lost 8 bases, with 11 bases between them. Germline CDR1 is LNHNV and CDR2 is YYDKDF (reference sequence). This CDR3 reads CATSTATGGYTF. The CDR3 region has the DNA TGTGCCACCAGCACAGCGACAGGAGGCTACACCTTC.

The chain employs TRBV27 and TRBJ2-1, with 10 bases fitting TRBD2. CDR1 and CDR2 from the germline V gene are MNHEY and SMNVEV (reference sequence). V was pared by 6 bases and J by 6 bases, with 5 bases of the junction left unmatched. This CDR3 is built from 14 residues. CDR3 nucleotide sequence: TGTGCCAGCAGCCGCGGGACTAGCGCCAATGAGCAGTTCTTC. Translation gives CASSRGTSANEQFF.

CDR3: CASRDDGGRAADTQYF. The DNA for the CDR3 is TGTGCCAGTAGGGATGATGGCGGGAGGGCGGCAGATACGCAGTATTTT. The V gene is TRBV19, the J gene TRBJ2-3; 9 nucleotides match TRBD2. CDR1 and CDR2 from the germline V gene are LNHDA and SQIVND (reference sequence). CDR3 size: 16 residues. The J segment lost 4 bases and the V segment lost 6 bases, leaving 11 bases of the junction unmatched.

The chain uses TRBV7-8 and TRBJ2-5; no reliable D call. V was cut by 4 bases and J by 4 bases, with 7 bases left in between. Germline V gene sequence: CDR1 SGHVS, CDR2 FQNEAQ. The CDR3 consists of 12 residues. CDR3 bases: TGTGCCAGCAGCTCATGGGGAGAGACCCAGTACTTC. This gives the protein CASSSWGETQYF.

The V gene is TRBV24-1, the J gene TRBJ2-3; TRBD2 aligns across 9 bases. Trimming cost V 5 bases and J 0 bases; bases outside gene matches: 8. Germline CDR1 is KGHDR and CDR2 is SFDVKD. The CDR3 contains 17 residues. The CDR3 nucleotides are TGTGCCACCAGTGTGGGTGGTAGCGGGAGTAGCACAGATACGCAGTATTTT. Protein: CATSVGGSGSSTDTQYF.

This chain joins TRBV7-2 and TRBJ1-3; D unresolved. Germline CDR1 reads SGHTA; CDR2 reads FQGNSA. The length of the CDR3 is 13 residues. The V end lost 0 bases, the J end lost 8 bases, and 8 bases lay between the germline ends. The CDR3 sequence: CASSLAQSDTIYF. The CDR3 bases are TGTGCCAGCAGCTTAGCGCAGTCAGACACCATATATTTT.